This note documents a single T cell receptor beta chain sequence. A read error may account for a junction end that differs from germline. TCRdb keeps only in-frame clones here, not all; method: immunoSEQ multiplex PCR. The table lists fewer than 850,000 clones, 90% of them singletons. Germline-derived CDR1 and CDR2 are MNHNY and SVGAGI (reference sequence). The CDR3 contains 16 residues. This sample is part of a study of shared clonotypes between healthy human individuals. Caucasian adults residing in Nashville, Tennessee made up all the donors. The specimen was memory CD8+ T cells from PBMCs. Subset noted: CD45RO+ cells pooled with CCR7-negative TemRA cells. The chain uses TRBV6-6 and TRBJ2-7; 9 bases align to TRBD1. The TCR sequence derives from a young man in good health. Some clones in this sample may be carry-over from other donors' samples. The CDR3 region is CASSYSILGQGNGSAF. CDR3 nucleotides: TGTGCCAGCAGTTACTCGATTCTCGGACAGGGGAACGGGAGCGCGTTC.